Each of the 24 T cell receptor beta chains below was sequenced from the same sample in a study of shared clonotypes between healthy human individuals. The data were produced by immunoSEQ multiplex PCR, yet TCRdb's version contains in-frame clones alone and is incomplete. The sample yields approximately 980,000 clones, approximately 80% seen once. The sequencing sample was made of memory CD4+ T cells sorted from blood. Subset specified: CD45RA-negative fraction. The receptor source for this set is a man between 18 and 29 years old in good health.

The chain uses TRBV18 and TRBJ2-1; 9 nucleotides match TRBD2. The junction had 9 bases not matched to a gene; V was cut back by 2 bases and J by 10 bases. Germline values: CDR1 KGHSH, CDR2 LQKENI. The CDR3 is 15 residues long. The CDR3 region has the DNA TGTGCCAGCTCACCATCGCGGGGGGGTTTAATCGAGCAGTTCTTC. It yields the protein CASSPSRGGLIEQFF.

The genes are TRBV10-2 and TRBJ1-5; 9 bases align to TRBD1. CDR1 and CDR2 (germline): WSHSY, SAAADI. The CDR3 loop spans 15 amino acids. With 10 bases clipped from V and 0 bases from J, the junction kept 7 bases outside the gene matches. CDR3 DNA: TGCGCCACCCACACAGGGGGCTCTAGCAATCAGCCCCAGCATTTT. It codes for CATHTGGSSNQPQHF.

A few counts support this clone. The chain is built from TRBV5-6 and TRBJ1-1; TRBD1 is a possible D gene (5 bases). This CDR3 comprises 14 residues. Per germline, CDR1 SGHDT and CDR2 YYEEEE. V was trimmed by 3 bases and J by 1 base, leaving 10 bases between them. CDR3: CASSSSGGNTEAFF. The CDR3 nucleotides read TGTGCCAGCAGCTCCTCCGGGGGGAACACTGAAGCTTTCTTT.

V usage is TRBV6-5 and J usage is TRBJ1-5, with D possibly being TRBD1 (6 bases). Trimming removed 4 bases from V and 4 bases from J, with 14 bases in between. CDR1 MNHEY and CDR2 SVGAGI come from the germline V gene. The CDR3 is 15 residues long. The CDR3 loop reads CASSWTQGSNQPQHF. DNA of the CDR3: TGTGCCAGCAGTTGGACACAGGGATCTAATCAGCCCCAGCATTTT.

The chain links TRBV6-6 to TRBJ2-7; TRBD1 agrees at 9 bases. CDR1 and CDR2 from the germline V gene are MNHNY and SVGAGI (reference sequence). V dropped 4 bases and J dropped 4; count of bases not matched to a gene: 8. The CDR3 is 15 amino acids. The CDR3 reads CASSFLQGAGYEQYF. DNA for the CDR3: TGTGCCAGCAGTTTCTTACAGGGGGCTGGGTACGAGCAGTACTTC.

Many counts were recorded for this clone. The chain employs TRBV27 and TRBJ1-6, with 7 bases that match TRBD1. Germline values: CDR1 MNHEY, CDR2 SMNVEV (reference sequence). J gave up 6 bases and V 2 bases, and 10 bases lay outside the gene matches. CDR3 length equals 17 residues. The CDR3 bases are TGTGCCAGCAGTTTACTCCCCCCGGGACAGACTAATTCACCCCTCCACTTT. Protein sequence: CASSLLPPGQTNSPLHF.

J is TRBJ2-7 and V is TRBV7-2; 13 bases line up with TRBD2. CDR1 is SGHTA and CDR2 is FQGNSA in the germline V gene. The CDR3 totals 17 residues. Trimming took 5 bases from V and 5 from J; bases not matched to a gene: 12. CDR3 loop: CASSPRGLAGTRHEQYF. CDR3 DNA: TGTGCCAGCAGCCCGCGGGGACTAGCGGGAACGCGACACGAGCAGTACTTC.

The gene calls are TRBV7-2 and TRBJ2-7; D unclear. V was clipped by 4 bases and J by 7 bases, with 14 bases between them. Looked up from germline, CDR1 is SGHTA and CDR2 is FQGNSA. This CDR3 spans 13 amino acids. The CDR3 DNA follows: TGTGCCAGCAGCTCGAGGACGGCGGCGGAGCAGTACTTC. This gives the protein CASSSRTAAEQYF. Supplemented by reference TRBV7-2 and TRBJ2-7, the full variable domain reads GAGVSQSPSNKVTEKGKDVELRCDPISGHTALYWYRQSLGQGLEFLIYFQGNSAPDKSGLPSDRFSAERTGGSVSTLTIQRTQQEDSAVYLCASSSRTAAEQYFGPGTRLTVT.

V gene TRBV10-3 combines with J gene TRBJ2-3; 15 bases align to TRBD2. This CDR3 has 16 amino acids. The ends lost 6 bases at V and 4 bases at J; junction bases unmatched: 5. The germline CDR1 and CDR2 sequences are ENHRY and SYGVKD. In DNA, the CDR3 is TGTGCCATCAGGCCGGGACTAGCGGGGGGCGCAGATACGCAGTATTTT. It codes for CAIRPGLAGGADTQYF.

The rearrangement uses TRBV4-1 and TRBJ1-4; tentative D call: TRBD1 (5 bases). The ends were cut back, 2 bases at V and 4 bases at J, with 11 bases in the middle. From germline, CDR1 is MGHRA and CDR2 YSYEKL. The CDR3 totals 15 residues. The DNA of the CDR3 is TGCGCCAGCAGCCAACCCGGGACCAGTAATGAAAAACTGTTTTTT. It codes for CASSQPGTSNEKLFF.

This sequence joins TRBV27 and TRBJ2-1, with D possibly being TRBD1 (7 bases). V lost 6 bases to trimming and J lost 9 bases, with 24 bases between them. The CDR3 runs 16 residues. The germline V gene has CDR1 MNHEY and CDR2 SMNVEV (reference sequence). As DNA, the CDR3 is TGTGCCAGCAGATCTAGCGCGACCCGGGACAGCGGTGAGCAGTTCTTC. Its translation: CASRSSATRDSGEQFF.

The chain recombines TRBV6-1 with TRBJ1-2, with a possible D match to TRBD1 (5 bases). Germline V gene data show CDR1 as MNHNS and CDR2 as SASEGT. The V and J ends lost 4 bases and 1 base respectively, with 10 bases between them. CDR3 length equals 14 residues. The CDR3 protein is CASSVGQNNYGYTF. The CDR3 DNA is TGTGCCAGCAGTGTGGGGCAAAATAACTATGGCTACACCTTC.

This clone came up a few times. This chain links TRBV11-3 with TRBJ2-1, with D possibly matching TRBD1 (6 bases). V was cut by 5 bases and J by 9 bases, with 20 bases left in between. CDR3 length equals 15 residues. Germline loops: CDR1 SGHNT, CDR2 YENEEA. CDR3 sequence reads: CASSDRTVGLGEQFF. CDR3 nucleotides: TGTGCCAGCAGCGACAGGACAGTTGGTTTAGGTGAGCAGTTCTTC.

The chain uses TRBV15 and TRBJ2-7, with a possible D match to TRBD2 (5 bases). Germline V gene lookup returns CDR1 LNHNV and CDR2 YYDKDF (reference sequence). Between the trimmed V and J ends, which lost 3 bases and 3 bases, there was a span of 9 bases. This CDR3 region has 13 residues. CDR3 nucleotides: TGTGCCACCAGCAGGGAAGAGGGCTACGAGCAGTACTTC. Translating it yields CATSREEGYEQYF.

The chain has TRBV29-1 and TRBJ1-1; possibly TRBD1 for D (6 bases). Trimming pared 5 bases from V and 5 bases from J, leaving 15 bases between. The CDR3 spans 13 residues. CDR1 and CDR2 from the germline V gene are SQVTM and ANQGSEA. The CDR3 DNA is TGCAGCGTTCAGGGAAATACAGGGACTGAAGCTTTCTTT. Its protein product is CSVQGNTGTEAFF.

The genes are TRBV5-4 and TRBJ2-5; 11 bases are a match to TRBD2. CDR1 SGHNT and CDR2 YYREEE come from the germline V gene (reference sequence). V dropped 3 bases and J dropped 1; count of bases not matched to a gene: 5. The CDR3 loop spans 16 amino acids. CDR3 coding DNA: TGTGCCAGCAGCTGGACTAGCGGGTCCGTCCAAGAGACCCAGTACTTC. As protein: CASSWTSGSVQETQYF.

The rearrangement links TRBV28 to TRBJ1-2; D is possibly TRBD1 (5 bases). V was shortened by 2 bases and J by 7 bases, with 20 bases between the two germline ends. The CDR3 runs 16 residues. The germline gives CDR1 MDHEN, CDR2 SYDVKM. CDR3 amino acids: CASSLGGASVAGGYTF. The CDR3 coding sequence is TGTGCCAGCAGTTTAGGAGGGGCTTCGGTCGCGGGTGGCTACACCTTC.

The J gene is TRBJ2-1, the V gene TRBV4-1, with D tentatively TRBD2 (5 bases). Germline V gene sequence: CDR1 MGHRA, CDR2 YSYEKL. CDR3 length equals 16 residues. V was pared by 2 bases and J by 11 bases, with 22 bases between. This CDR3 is CASSQKEADQSTKQFF. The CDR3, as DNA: TGCGCCAGCAGCCAAAAGGAGGCAGATCAGTCGACGAAGCAGTTCTTC.

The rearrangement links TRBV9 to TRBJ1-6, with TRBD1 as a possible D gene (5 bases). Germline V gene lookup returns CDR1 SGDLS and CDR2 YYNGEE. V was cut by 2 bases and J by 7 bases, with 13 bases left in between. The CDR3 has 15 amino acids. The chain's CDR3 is CASSVGAKSNSPLHF. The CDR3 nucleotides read TGTGCCAGCAGCGTCGGGGCGAAGTCCAATTCACCCCTCCACTTT.

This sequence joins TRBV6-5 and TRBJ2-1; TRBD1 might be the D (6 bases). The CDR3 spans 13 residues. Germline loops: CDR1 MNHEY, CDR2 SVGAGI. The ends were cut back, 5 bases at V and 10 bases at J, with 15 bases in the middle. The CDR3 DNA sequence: TGTGCCAGCAGTAGCCGACAGGACGGCGAGCAGTTCTTC. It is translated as CASSSRQDGEQFF.

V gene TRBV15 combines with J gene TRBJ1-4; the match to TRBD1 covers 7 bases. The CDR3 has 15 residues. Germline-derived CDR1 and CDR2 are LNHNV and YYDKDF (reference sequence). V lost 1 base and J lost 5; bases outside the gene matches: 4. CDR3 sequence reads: CATSRGDSMNEKLFF. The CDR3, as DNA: TGTGCCACCAGCAGAGGGGACAGTATGAATGAAAAACTGTTTTTT. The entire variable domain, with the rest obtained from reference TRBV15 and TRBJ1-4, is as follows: DAMVIQNPRYQVTQFGKPVTLSCSQTLNHNVMYWYQQKSSQAPKLLFHYYDKDFNNEADTPDNFQSRRPNTSFCFLDIRSPGLGDTAMYLCATSRGDSMNEKLFFGSGTQLSVL.

In DNA, the CDR3 is TGTGCCAGCAGCCGGGCGGTGGATAGCTCCTACAATGAGCAGTTCTTC. This encodes CASSRAVDSSYNEQFF. The chain joins TRBV5-4 to TRBJ2-1, with D uncertain. From germline, CDR1 is SGHNT and CDR2 YYREEE (reference sequence). The CDR3 length is 16 residues. Trimming took 4 bases from V and 0 from J, leaving 14 bases between them.

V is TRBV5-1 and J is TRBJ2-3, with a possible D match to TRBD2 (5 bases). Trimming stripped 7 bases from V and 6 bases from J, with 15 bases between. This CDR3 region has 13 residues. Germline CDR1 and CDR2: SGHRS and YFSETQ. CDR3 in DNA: TGCGCCAGCCGTACTAGGATTTTGGATACGCAGTATTTT. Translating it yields CASRTRILDTQYF.

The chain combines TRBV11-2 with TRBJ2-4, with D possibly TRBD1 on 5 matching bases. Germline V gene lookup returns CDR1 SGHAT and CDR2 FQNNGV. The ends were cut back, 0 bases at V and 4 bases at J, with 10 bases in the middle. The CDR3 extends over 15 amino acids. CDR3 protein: CASSLDSGRKNIQYF. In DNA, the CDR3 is TGTGCCAGCAGCTTAGATTCAGGGCGGAAAAACATTCAGTACTTC. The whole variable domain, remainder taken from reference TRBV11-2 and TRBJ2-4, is EAGVAQSPRYKIIEKRQSVAFWCNPISGHATLYWYQQILGQGPKLLIQFQNNGVVDDSQLPKDRFSAERLKGVDSTLKIQPAKLEDSAVYLCASSLDSGRKNIQYFGAGTRLSVL.